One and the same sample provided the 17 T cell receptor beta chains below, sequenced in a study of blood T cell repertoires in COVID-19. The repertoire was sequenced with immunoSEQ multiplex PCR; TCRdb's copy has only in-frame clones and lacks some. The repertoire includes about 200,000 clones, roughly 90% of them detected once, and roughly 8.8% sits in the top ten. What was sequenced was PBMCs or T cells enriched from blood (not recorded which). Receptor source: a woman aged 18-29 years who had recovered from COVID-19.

CDR3 nucleotide sequence: TGTGCCAGCAGCTCCACAGGGGGCATAGGCTATGGCTACACCTTC. The encoded protein is CASSSTGGIGYGYTF. The chain carries TRBV7-9 and TRBJ1-2, with 9 bases lining up with TRBD1. Germline trimming cut 4 bases from V and 4 bases from J; bases unmatched to any gene: 7. CDR1 SEHNR and CDR2 FQNEAQ come from the germline V gene (reference sequence). The CDR3 length is 15 residues.

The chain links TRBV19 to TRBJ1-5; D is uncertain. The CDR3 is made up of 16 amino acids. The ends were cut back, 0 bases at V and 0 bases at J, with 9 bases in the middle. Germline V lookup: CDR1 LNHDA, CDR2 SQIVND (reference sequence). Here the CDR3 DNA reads TGTGCCAGTAGTATAGATCGAGCAAATAGCAATCAGCCCCAGCATTTT. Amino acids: CASSIDRANSNQPQHF.

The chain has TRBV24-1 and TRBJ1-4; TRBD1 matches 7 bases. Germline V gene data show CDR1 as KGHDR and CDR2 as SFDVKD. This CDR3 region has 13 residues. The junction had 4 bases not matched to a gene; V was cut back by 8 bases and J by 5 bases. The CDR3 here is CATIPGQNEKLFF. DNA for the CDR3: TGTGCCACCATACCGGGACAGAATGAAAAACTGTTTTTT.

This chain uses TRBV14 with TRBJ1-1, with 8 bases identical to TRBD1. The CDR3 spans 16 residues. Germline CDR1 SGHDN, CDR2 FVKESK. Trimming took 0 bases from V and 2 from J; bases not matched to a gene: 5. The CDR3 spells CASSQDRDRGNTEAFF. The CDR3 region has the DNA TGTGCCAGCAGCCAAGATCGCGACAGGGGTAACACTGAAGCTTTCTTT.

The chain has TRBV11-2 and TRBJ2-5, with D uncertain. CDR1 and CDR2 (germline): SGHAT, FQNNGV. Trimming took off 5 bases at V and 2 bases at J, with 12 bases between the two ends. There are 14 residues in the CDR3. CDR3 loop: CASSPRAFQETQYF. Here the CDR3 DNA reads TGTGCCAGCAGCCCGCGAGCGTTTCAAGAGACCCAGTACTTC. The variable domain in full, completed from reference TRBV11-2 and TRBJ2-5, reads EAGVAQSPRYKIIEKRQSVAFWCNPISGHATLYWYQQILGQGPKLLIQFQNNGVVDDSQLPKDRFSAERLKGVDSTLKIQPAKLEDSAVYLCASSPRAFQETQYFGPGTRLLVL.

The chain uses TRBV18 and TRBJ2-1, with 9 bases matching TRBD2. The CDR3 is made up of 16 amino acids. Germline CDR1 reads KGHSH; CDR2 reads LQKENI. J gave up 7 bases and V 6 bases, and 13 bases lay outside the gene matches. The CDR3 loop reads CASSLLLSGGGNEQFF. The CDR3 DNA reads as TGTGCCAGCTCTCTCCTCCTTAGCGGGGGAGGGAATGAGCAGTTCTTC. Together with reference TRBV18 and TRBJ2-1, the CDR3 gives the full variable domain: NAGVMQNPRHLVRRRGQEARLRCSPMKGHSHVYWYRQLPEEGLKFMVYLQKENIIDESGMPKERFSAEFPKEGPSILRIQQVVRGDSAAYFCASSLLLSGGGNEQFFGPGTRLTVL.

CDR3 protein: CASSAGTLREGYTF. CDR3 nucleotide sequence: TGTGCCAGTAGTGCCGGGACTCTCCGGGAGGGCTACACCTTC. This chain connects TRBV19 to TRBJ1-2, with D possibly matching TRBD1 (5 bases). Germline V gives CDR1 LNHDA, CDR2 SQIVND (reference sequence). The V end lost 5 bases, the J end lost 8 bases, and 18 bases lay between the germline ends. The CDR3 consists of 14 residues.

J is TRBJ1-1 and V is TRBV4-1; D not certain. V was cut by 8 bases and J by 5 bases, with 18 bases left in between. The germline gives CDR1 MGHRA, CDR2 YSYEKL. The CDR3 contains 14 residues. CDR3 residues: CASQGSEGGTEAFF. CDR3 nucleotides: TGCGCCAGCCAAGGATCGGAGGGTGGAACTGAAGCTTTCTTT.

This CDR3 is CASPPRGFSGNTIYF. Here the CDR3 DNA reads TGTGCCAGCCCTCCCAGGGGATTCTCTGGAAACACCATATATTTT. The chain is built from TRBV6-4 and TRBJ1-3; perhaps TRBD1 as D (6 bases). Germline V gives CDR1 MRHNA, CDR2 SNTAGT. The CDR3 loop spans 15 amino acids. V gave up 8 bases and J gave up 0 bases, with 14 bases separating them.

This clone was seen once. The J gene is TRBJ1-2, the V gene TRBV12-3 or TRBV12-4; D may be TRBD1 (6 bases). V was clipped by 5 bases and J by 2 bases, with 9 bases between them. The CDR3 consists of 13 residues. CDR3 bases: TGTGCCAGCAGTATACAGGGAAACTATGGCTACACCTTC. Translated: CASSIQGNYGYTF.

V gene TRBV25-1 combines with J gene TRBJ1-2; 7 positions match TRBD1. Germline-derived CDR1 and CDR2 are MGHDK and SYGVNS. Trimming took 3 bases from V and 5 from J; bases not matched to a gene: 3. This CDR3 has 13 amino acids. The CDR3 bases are TGTGCCAGCAGTGAGCACAGGGGATATGGCTACACCTTC. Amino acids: CASSEHRGYGYTF.

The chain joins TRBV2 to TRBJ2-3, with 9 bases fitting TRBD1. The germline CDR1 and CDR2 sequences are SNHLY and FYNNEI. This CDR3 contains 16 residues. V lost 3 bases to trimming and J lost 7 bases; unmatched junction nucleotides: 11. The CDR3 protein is CASSEGVGTGINTQYF. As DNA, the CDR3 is TGTGCCAGCAGTGAGGGGGTGGGGACAGGGATCAATACGCAGTATTTT. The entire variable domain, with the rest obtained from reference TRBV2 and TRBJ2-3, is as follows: EPEVTQTPSHQVTQMGQEVILRCVPISNHLYFYWYRQILGQKVEFLVSFYNNEISEKSEIFDDQFSVERPDGSNFTLKIRSTKLEDSAMYFCASSEGVGTGINTQYFGPGTRLTVL.

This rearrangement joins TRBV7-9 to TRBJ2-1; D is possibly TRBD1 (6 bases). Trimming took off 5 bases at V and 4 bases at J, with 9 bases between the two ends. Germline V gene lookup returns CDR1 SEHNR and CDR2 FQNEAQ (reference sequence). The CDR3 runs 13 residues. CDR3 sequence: CASSRGQYNEQFF. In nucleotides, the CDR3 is TGTGCCAGCAGCCGCGGACAGTACAATGAGCAGTTCTTC. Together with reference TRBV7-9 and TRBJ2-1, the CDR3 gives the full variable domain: DTGVSQNPRHKITKRGQNVTFRCDPISEHNRLYWYRQTLGQGPEFLTYFQNEAQLEKSRLLSDRFSAERPKGSFSTLEIQRTEQGDSAMYLCASSRGQYNEQFFGPGTRLTVL.

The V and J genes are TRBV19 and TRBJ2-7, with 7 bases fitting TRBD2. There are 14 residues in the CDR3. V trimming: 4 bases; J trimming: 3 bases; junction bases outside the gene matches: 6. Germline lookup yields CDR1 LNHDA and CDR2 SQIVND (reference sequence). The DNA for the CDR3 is TGTGCCAGTAGTAGGGGGAGGGGCAGCTACGAGCAGTACTTC. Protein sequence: CASSRGRGSYEQYF.

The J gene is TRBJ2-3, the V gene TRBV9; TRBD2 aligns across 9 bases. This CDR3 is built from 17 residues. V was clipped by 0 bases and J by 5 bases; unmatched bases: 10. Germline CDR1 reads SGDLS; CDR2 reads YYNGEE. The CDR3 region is CASSVEGLAGFGDTQYF. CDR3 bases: TGTGCCAGCAGCGTAGAAGGCCTAGCGGGGTTTGGAGATACGCAGTATTTT.

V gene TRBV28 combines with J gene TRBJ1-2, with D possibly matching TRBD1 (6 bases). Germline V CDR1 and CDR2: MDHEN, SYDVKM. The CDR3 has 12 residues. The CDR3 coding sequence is TGTGTGACAGGTAGAGCTAACTATGGCTACACCTTC. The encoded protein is CVTGRANYGYTF.

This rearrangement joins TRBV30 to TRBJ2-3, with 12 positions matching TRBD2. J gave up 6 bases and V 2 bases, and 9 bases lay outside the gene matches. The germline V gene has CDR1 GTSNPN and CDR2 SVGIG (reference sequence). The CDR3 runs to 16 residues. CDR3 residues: CAWSLTGLAGKDTQYF. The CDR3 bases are TGTGCCTGGAGTCTAACTGGACTAGCGGGGAAGGATACGCAGTATTTT.